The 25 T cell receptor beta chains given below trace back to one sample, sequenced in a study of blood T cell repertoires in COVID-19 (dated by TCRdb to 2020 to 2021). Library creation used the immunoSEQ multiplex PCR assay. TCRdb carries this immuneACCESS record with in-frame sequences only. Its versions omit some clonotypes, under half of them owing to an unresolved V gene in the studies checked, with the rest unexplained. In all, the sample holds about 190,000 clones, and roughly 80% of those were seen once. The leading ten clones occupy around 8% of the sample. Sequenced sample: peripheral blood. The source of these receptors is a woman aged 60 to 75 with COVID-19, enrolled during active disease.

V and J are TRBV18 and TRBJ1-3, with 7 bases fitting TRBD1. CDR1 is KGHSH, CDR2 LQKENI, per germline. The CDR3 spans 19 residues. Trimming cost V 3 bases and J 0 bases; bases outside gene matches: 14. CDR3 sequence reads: CASSPILGQETSSGNTIYF. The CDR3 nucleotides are TGTGCCAGCTCACCCATTCTAGGACAGGAGACGAGCTCTGGAAACACCATATATTTT.

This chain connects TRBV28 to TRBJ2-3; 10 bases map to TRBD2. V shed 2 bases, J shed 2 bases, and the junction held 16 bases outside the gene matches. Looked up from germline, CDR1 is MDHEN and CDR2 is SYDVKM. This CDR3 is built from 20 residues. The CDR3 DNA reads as TGTGCCAGCAGTTTACCCCGGGGGCGGAGCGGGAGGGCTAACACAGATACGCAGTATTTT. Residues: CASSLPRGRSGRANTDTQYF. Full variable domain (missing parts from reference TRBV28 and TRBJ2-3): DVKVTQSSRYLVKRTGEKVFLECVQDMDHENMFWYRQDPGLGLRLIYFSYDVKMKEKGDIPEGYSVSREKKERFSLILESASTNQTSMYLCASSLPRGRSGRANTDTQYFGPGTRLTVL.

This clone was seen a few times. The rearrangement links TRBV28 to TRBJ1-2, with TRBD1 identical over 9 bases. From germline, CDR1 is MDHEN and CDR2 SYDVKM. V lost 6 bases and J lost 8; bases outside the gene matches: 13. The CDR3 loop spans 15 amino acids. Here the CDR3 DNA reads TGTGCCAGCAGCCCTCGGACAGGGGCGGGGTTAGGCTACACCTTC. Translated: CASSPRTGAGLGYTF.

CDR3 amino acids: CASSLGGIGTNEQFF. The CDR3 DNA sequence: TGTGCCAGCAGCTTAGGGGGCATAGGCACCAATGAGCAGTTCTTC. V is TRBV7-9 and J is TRBJ2-1, with TRBD1 as a possible D gene (5 bases). V was cut by 1 base and J by 6 bases, with 13 bases left in between. Germline V gene sequence: CDR1 SEHNR, CDR2 FQNEAQ (reference sequence). The CDR3 loop spans 15 amino acids.

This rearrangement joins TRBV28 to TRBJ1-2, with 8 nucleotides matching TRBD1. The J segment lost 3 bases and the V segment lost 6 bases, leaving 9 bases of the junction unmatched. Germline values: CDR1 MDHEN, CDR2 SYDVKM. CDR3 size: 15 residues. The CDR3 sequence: CASSPTRGRDYGYTF. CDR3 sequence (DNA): TGTGCCAGCAGCCCTACCAGGGGGCGCGACTATGGCTACACCTTC.

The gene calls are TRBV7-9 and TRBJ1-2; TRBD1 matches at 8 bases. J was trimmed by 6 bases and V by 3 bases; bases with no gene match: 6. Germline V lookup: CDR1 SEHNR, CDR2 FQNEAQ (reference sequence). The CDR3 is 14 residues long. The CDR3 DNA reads TGTGCCAGCAGCTTGGACAGGGAGATTGATGGCTACACCTTC. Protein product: CASSLDREIDGYTF.

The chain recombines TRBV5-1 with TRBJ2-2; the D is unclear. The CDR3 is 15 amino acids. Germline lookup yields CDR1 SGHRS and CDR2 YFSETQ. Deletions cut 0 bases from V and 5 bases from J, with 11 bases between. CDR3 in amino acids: CASSLAQVVTGELFF. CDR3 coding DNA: TGCGCCAGCAGCTTGGCTCAGGTCGTAACCGGGGAGCTGTTTTTT.

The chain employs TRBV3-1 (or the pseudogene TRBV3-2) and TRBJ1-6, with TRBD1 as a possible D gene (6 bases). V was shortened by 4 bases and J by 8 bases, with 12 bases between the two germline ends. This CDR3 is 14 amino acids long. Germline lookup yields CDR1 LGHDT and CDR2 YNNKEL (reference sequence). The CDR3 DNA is TGTGCCAGCAGCCGGGGACAAAATGATTCACCCCTCCACTTT. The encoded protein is CASSRGQNDSPLHF.

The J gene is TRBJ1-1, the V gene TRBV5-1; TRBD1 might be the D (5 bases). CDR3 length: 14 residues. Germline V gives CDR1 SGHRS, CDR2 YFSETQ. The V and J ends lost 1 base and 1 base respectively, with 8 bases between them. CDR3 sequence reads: CASSLLQGNTEAFF. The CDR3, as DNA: TGCGCCAGCAGCTTGCTTCAGGGGAACACTGAAGCTTTCTTT.

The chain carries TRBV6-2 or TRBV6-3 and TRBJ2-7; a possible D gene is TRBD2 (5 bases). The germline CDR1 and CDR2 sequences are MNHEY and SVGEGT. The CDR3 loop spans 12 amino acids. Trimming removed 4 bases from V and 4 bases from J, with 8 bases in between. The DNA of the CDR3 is TGTGCCAGCAGTTTTCGGGGATACGAGCAGTACTTC. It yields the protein CASSFRGYEQYF.

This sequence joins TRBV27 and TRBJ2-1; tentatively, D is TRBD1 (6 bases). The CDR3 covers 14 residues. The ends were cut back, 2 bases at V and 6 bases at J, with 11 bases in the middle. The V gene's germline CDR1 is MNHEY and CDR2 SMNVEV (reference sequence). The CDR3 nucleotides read TGTGCCAGCAGTTTAGGTCAGGGGTCCAATGAGCAGTTCTTC. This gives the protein CASSLGQGSNEQFF.

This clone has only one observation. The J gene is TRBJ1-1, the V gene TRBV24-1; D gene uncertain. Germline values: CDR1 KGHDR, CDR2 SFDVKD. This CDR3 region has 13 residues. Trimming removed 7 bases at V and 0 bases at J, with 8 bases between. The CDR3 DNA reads TGTGCCACCAGCCCGGGATTGAACACTGAAGCTTTCTTT. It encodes CATSPGLNTEAFF.

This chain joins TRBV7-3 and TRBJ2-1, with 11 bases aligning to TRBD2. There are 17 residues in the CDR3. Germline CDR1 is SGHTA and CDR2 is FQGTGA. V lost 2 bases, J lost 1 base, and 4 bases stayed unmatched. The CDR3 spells CASSLAASGGSYNEQFF. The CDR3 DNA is TGTGCCAGCAGCTTAGCGGCTAGCGGGGGGTCCTACAATGAGCAGTTCTTC.

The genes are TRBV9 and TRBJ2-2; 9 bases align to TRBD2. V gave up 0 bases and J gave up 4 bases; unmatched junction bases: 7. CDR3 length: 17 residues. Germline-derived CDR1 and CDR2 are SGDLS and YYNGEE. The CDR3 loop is CASSVGLAVGGTGELFF. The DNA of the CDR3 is TGTGCCAGCAGCGTAGGACTAGCGGTCGGGGGCACCGGGGAGCTGTTTTTT.

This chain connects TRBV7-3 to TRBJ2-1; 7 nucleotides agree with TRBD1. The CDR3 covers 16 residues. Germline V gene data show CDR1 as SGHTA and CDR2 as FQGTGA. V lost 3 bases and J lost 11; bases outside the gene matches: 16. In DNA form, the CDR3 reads TGTGCCAGCAGCTTTCCAGGGACAGCCAGAAACCGTAAGCAGTTCTTC. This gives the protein CASSFPGTARNRKQFF.

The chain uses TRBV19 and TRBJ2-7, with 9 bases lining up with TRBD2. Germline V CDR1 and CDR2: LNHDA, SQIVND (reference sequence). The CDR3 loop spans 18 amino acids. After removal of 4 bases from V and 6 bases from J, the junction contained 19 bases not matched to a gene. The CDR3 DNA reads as TGTGCCAGTAGTACGCGAAGGGGGGTCGGCGGGAGGGCCCCCGAGCAGTACTTC. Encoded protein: CASSTRRGVGGRAPEQYF.

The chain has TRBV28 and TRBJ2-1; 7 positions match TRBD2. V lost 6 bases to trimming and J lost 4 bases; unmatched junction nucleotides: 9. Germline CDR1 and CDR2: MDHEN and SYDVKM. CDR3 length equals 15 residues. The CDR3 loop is CASSLQRGRYNEQFF. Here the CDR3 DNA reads TGTGCCAGCAGCCTTCAGCGGGGCCGGTACAATGAGCAGTTCTTC.

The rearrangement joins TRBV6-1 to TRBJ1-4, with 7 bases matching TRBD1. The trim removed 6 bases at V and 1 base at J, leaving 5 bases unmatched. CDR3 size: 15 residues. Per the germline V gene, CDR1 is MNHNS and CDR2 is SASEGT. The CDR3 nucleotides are TGTGCCAGCAGACCTCAGGGGGAAACTAATGAAAAACTGTTTTTT. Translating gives CASRPQGETNEKLFF.

Here the CDR3 DNA reads TGTGCCAGCAGCGTGGGGCGGCTCAGCTCCTACGAGCAGTACTTC. Residues: CASSVGRLSSYEQYF. The chain employs TRBV9 and TRBJ2-7; TRBD1 might be the D (5 bases). From germline, CDR1 is SGDLS and CDR2 YYNGEE. This CDR3 is 15 amino acids long. V lost 2 bases, J lost 0 bases, and 12 bases lay in between.

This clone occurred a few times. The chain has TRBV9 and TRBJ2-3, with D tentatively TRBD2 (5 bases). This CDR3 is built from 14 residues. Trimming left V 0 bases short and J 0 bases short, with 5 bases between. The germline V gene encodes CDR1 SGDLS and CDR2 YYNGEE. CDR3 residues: CASSVASSTDTQYF. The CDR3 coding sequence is TGTGCCAGCAGCGTAGCTAGCAGCACAGATACGCAGTATTTT.

This CDR3 reads CASSFGGADTQYF. The CDR3 DNA is TGCGCCAGCAGCTTCGGGGGTGCAGATACGCAGTATTTT. The chain carries TRBV5-1 and TRBJ2-3, with a weak D call TRBD2 (6 bases). Germline V gene data show CDR1 as SGHRS and CDR2 as YFSETQ. Deletions cut 2 bases from V and 4 bases from J, with 8 bases between. This CDR3 has 13 amino acids.

The DNA of the CDR3 is TGCGCCAGCAGCTTGGATCCAGGTCAGAACACTGAAGCTTTCTTT. Its protein is CASSLDPGQNTEAFF. The chain couples TRBV5-1 to TRBJ1-1; D unclear. CDR3 length: 15 residues. Germline CDR1 is SGHRS and CDR2 is YFSETQ. The germline V and J ends were trimmed by 0 bases and 1 base, with 10 bases remaining between them.

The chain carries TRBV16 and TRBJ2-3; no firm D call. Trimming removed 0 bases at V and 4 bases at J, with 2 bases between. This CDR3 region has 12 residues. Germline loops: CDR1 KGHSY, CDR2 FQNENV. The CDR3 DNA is TGTGCCAGCAGCCAATCCTCAGATACGCAGTATTTT. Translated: CASSQSSDTQYF.

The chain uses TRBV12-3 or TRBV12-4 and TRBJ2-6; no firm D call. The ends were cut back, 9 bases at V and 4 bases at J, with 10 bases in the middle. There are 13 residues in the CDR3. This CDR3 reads CASVLSGANVLTF. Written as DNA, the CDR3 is TGTGCCAGTGTTCTGTCCGGGGCCAACGTCCTGACTTTC.

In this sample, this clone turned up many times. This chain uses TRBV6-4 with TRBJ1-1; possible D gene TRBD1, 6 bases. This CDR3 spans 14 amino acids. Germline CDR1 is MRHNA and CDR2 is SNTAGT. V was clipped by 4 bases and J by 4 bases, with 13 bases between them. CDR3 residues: CASSVKGGITEAFF. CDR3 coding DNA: TGTGCCAGCAGTGTGAAGGGGGGGATCACTGAAGCTTTCTTT.